This T cell receptor (beta chain) derives from a study of T cell repertoires in cytomegalovirus infection. Study background: CMV infection plus the matching HLA type was flagged by public TCR beta signatures. Findings and caveats of the study: Dominating the ex vivo response were TCR beta clonotypes that were CMV-specific and HLA-C-restricted. Frequencies of public TCR beta families were cumulated, and this identified carriers of CMV plus the relevant HLA.

TCRdb reprocessed the reads via MiXCR and lists one record per CDR3 protein. The sample contains approximately 300,000 distinct CDR3 sequences, roughly 25% of which appear only once. This clonotype was detected only a few times. Its specificity is not known. V dropped 11 bases and J dropped 1; count of bases not matched to a gene: 6. Germline V CDR1 and CDR2: ENHRY, SYGVKD. The CDR3 runs 13 residues. This sequence joins TRBV10-3 and TRBJ2-3; 7 bases align to TRBD2. This clonotype was obtained from a human donor in good health (CMV status not recorded). Some clones in this sample may be carry-over from other donors' samples. The input for sequencing was cultured PBMCs, taken from culture after CMV antigen stimulation. CDR3 nucleotide sequence: TGTGCCGCCCAAGCGGGACGCACAGATACGCAGTATTTT. Its translation: CAAQAGRTDTQYF.